What follows are 23 T cell receptor beta chains derived from one specimen sequenced in a study of blood T cell repertoires in COVID-19. Clones were sequenced by immunoSEQ multiplex PCR, and TCRdb holds only the in-frame ones, with some missing. Here the sample spans about 140,000 clones, less than 90% being singletons. The sequenced sample consisted of peripheral blood. These receptors all come from a human donor with COVID-19, enrolled during active disease. The donor label of this sample is uncertain.

This rearrangement joins TRBV12-3 or TRBV12-4 to TRBJ2-1; the match to TRBD1 covers 10 bases. The CDR3 contains 13 residues. The J segment lost 6 bases and the V segment lost 6 bases, leaving 2 bases of the junction unmatched. The CDR3 coding sequence is TGTGCCAGCAGAAGGACAGGGGGCAATGAGCAGTTCTTC. Protein product: CASRRTGGNEQFF.

The chain links TRBV7-9 to TRBJ2-2; a weak D match, TRBD1 (6 bases). The CDR3 is made up of 15 amino acids. Trimming removed 2 bases at V and 1 base at J, with 8 bases between. CDR1 and CDR2 from the germline V gene are SEHNR and FQNEAQ (reference sequence). DNA of the CDR3: TGTGCCAGCAGCTTATGGACAGAGAACACCGGGGAGCTGTTTTTT. Translating gives CASSLWTENTGELFF.

This clone was seen a handful of times. The V gene is TRBV13, the J gene TRBJ1-1, with D perhaps matching TRBD1 (6 bases). V was trimmed by 10 bases and J by 5 bases, leaving 23 bases between them. The germline V gene has CDR1 PRHDT and CDR2 FYEKMQ (reference sequence). This CDR3 is 15 amino acids long. CDR3 bases: TGTGCCACCCGCTTCGGGGGCCCGGGGGGGACTGAAGCTTTCTTT. Protein sequence: CATRFGGPGGTEAFF. Drawing the rest from reference TRBV13 and TRBJ1-1, the complete variable domain is AAGVIQSPRHLIKEKRETATLKCYPIPRHDTVYWYQQGPGQDPQFLISFYEKMQSDKGSIPDRFSAQQFSDYHSELNMSSLELGDSALYFCATRFGGPGGTEAFFGQGTRLTVV.

The CDR3 DNA reads as TGTGCCAGCAGTTTAAACGACAGGGCGGGTCCCCTGGGCCAGCCCCAGCATTTT. Its translation is CASSLNDRAGPLGQPQHF. V usage is TRBV27 and J usage is TRBJ1-5; TRBD1 agrees at 7 bases. The CDR3 totals 18 residues. The trim removed 2 bases at V and 7 bases at J, leaving 17 bases unmatched. Germline assignment: CDR1 MNHEY and CDR2 SMNVEV (reference sequence).

The chain couples TRBV20-1 to TRBJ2-5; 11 bases match TRBD1. Germline-derived CDR1 and CDR2 are DFQATT and SNEGSKA (reference sequence). The CDR3 consists of 15 residues. J gave up 4 bases and V 3 bases, and 7 bases lay outside the gene matches. The CDR3 loop is CSASPRTGGLETQYF. CDR3 DNA sequence: TGCAGTGCTAGTCCGAGGACAGGGGGCTTAGAGACCCAGTACTTC.

In this sample, this clone turned up a few times. This sequence joins TRBV14 and TRBJ2-7; TRBD1 matches 7 bases. CDR1 and CDR2 (germline): SGHDN, FVKESK. The CDR3 covers 18 residues. The junction had 16 bases not matched to a gene; V was cut back by 2 bases and J by 3 bases. CDR3 protein: CASSQPRNPGQRFYEQYF. The DNA for the CDR3 is TGTGCCAGCAGCCAACCTAGAAACCCGGGACAGAGGTTCTACGAGCAGTACTTC.

V usage is TRBV18 and J usage is TRBJ1-4; no firm D call. The CDR3 contains 16 residues. The germline CDR1 and CDR2 sequences are KGHSH and LQKENI. V was trimmed by 1 base and J by 2 bases, leaving 11 bases between them. CDR3 amino acids: CASSPRADGTNEKLFF. The CDR3 DNA reads TGTGCCAGCTCACCACGGGCAGATGGGACTAATGAAAAACTGTTTTTT.

The chain joins TRBV5-1 to TRBJ1-1; D is perhaps TRBD1 (5 bases). CDR1 is SGHRS and CDR2 is YFSETQ in the germline V gene. V gave up 0 bases and J gave up 0 bases, with 9 bases separating them. This CDR3 is 15 amino acids long. The CDR3 loop reads CASSLVRVMNTEAFF. The CDR3 DNA reads as TGCGCCAGCAGCTTGGTCAGGGTAATGAACACTGAAGCTTTCTTT.

The rearrangement links TRBV19 to TRBJ1-4, with unresolved D. Trimming left V 8 bases short and J 6 bases short, with 13 bases between. The CDR3 has 13 amino acids. Germline CDR1 is LNHDA and CDR2 is SQIVND (reference sequence). This CDR3 reads CASSERVYEKLFF. As DNA, the CDR3 is TGTGCCAGTTCTGAGAGGGTTTATGAAAAACTGTTTTTT. Filled out from reference TRBV19 and TRBJ1-4, the complete variable domain reads DGGITQSPKYLFRKEGQNVTLSCEQNLNHDAMYWYRQDPGQGLRLIYYSQIVNDFQKGDIAEGYSVSREKKESFPLTVTSAQKNPTAFYLCASSERVYEKLFFGSGTQLSVL.

The genes are TRBV3-1 (or the pseudogene TRBV3-2) and TRBJ1-5; possible D gene TRBD1, 5 bases. The V gene lost 1 base and the J gene lost 6 bases, with 13 bases spanning the gap. The CDR3 totals 15 residues. CDR1 is LGHDT, CDR2 YNNKEL, per germline (reference sequence). The CDR3 protein is CASSQAGEISQPQHF. DNA of the CDR3: TGTGCCAGCAGCCAAGCGGGGGAGATAAGTCAGCCCCAGCATTTT.

V is TRBV7-9 and J is TRBJ2-2; TRBD1 might be the D (6 bases). Germline V lookup: CDR1 SEHNR, CDR2 FQNEAQ (reference sequence). The V gene lost 4 bases and the J gene lost 4 bases, with 13 bases spanning the gap. The CDR3 has 15 amino acids. This chain's CDR3 is CASSSPQGFTGELFF. In DNA form, the CDR3 reads TGTGCCAGCAGCTCCCCCCAGGGGTTCACCGGGGAGCTGTTTTTT.

This clone was counted a single time. V is TRBV4-1 and J is TRBJ1-2; D is ambiguous. CDR1 MGHRA and CDR2 YSYEKL come from the germline V gene. CDR3 length: 14 amino acids. V was trimmed by 0 bases and J by 4 bases, leaving 9 bases between them. CDR3 sequence: CASSQERLSYGYTF. CDR3 bases: TGCGCCAGCAGCCAAGAGAGGCTAAGCTATGGCTACACCTTC.

The V call is TRBV6-5, the J call TRBJ1-1; tentative D call: TRBD1 (6 bases). The CDR3 contains 13 residues. Germline lookup yields CDR1 MNHEY and CDR2 SVGAGI. With 2 bases removed from V and 6 bases from J, the gap between germline ends came to 10 bases. Here the CDR3 DNA reads TGTGCCAGCAGTTACAGGGGGGGAGCTGAAGCTTTCTTT. This sequence encodes CASSYRGGAEAFF.

The chain links TRBV4-2 to TRBJ2-5; TRBD2 might be the D (6 bases). Germline V CDR1 and CDR2: LGHNA, YNFKEQ. Trimming shortened V by 6 bases and J by 5 bases, and 19 bases separated the two germline ends. CDR3 length: 15 residues. In nucleotides, the CDR3 is TGTGCCAGCAGATCTAGGCGGGATGGCAGGGAGACCCAGTACTTC. It codes for CASRSRRDGRETQYF.

The chain carries TRBV6-5 and TRBJ1-5, with no clear D. The germline V gene has CDR1 MNHEY and CDR2 SVGAGI. The germline V and J ends were trimmed by 9 bases and 5 bases, with 11 bases remaining between them. The CDR3 loop spans 12 amino acids. The CDR3, as DNA: TGTGCCAGTGATATATTAGATCAGCCCCAGCATTTT. Translation gives CASDILDQPQHF.

In the case of this clone: The same CDR3 can be traced to other DNA sequences in this sample. The V call is TRBV28, the J call TRBJ1-1, with a weak D call TRBD1 (5 bases). Trimming shortened V by 3 bases and J by 0 bases, and 8 bases separated the two germline ends. Germline loops: CDR1 MDHEN, CDR2 SYDVKM. This CDR3 spans 14 amino acids. Here the CDR3 reads CASSLTDLNTEAFF. CDR3 nucleotides: TGTGCCAGCAGTTTGACAGACCTGAACACTGAAGCTTTCTTT.

A few counts support this clone. Different DNA sequences within this sample yield the same CDR3. The chain employs TRBV27 and TRBJ2-5; a weak D match, TRBD1 (6 bases). The CDR3 extends over 13 amino acids. Germline V gene data show CDR1 as MNHEY and CDR2 as SMNVEV (reference sequence). Trimming took 5 bases from V and 4 from J, leaving 11 bases between them. The CDR3 DNA is TGTGCCAGCAGTCACAGGGCCCGAGAGACCCAGTACTTC. Translating it yields CASSHRARETQYF.

This rearrangement joins TRBV4-1 to TRBJ1-2; possible D gene TRBD1, 5 bases. CDR1 is MGHRA, CDR2 YSYEKL, per germline. Trimming cost V 7 bases and J 7 bases, with 28 bases left between them. The CDR3 consists of 17 residues. The CDR3 region is CASTLSRDEAGSGGYTF. CDR3 in DNA: TGCGCCAGCACCTTAAGCAGGGATGAAGCGGGATCGGGTGGCTACACCTTC.

The chain employs TRBV5-4 and TRBJ2-4, with TRBD2 matching 7 bases. Germline V gene data show CDR1 as SGHNT and CDR2 as YYREEE (reference sequence). This CDR3 comprises 15 residues. With V trimmed by 2 bases and J by 7 bases, 9 bases remained unmatched. Here the CDR3 reads CASSFPSGSGNIQYF. In nucleotides, the CDR3 is TGTGCCAGCAGCTTCCCCTCGGGTAGCGGGAACATTCAGTACTTC. The whole variable domain, remainder taken from reference TRBV5-4 and TRBJ2-4, is ETGVTQSPTHLIKTRGQQVTLRCSSQSGHNTVSWYQQALGQGPQFIFQYYREEENGRGNFPPRFSGLQFPNYSSELNVNALELDDSALYLCASSFPSGSGNIQYFGAGTRLSVL.

The gene calls are TRBV7-9 and TRBJ1-2; 8 bases agree with TRBD1. There are 13 residues in the CDR3. V lost 3 bases, J lost 6 bases, and 3 bases stayed unmatched. Germline-derived CDR1 and CDR2 are SEHNR and FQNEAQ (reference sequence). The CDR3 protein is CASSFSTGDGYTF. The CDR3, as DNA: TGTGCCAGCAGCTTCTCGACAGGGGATGGCTACACCTTC.

J is TRBJ2-3 and V is TRBV5-1, with a tentative D call TRBD1 (6 bases). CDR1 and CDR2 from the germline V gene are SGHRS and YFSETQ. Deletions cut 2 bases from V and 7 bases from J, with 11 bases between. The CDR3 totals 13 residues. The CDR3 DNA is TGCGCCAGCAGCTTTCAGGGGTCAAATACGCAGTATTTT. It yields the protein CASSFQGSNTQYF. The full variable domain, in which reference TRBV5-1 and TRBJ2-3 provide the parts outside the CDR3, is KAGVTQTPRYLIKTRGQQVTLSCSPISGHRSVSWYQQTPGQGLQFLFEYFSETQRNKGNFPGRFSGRQFSNSRSEMNVSTLELGDSALYLCASSFQGSNTQYFGPGTRLTVL.

The CDR3: CASSDPAGTDTQYF. CDR3 in DNA: TGTGCCAGCAGTGATCCGGCGGGAACAGATACGCAGTATTTT. The V call is TRBV25-1, the J call TRBJ2-3, with TRBD2 as a possible D gene (6 bases). Germline CDR1 and CDR2: MGHDK and SYGVNS. This CDR3 contains 14 residues. V was pared by 3 bases and J by 3 bases, with 10 bases between.

The chain carries TRBV6-5 and TRBJ1-5, with D tentatively TRBD1 (5 bases). Per germline, CDR1 MNHEY and CDR2 SVGAGI. The CDR3 spans 15 residues. The ends were cut back, 6 bases at V and 4 bases at J, with 16 bases in the middle. The CDR3 DNA sequence: TGTGCCAGCAGGTACCCGAAGGGGAGGAATCAGCCCCAGCATTTT. Translated: CASRYPKGRNQPQHF.